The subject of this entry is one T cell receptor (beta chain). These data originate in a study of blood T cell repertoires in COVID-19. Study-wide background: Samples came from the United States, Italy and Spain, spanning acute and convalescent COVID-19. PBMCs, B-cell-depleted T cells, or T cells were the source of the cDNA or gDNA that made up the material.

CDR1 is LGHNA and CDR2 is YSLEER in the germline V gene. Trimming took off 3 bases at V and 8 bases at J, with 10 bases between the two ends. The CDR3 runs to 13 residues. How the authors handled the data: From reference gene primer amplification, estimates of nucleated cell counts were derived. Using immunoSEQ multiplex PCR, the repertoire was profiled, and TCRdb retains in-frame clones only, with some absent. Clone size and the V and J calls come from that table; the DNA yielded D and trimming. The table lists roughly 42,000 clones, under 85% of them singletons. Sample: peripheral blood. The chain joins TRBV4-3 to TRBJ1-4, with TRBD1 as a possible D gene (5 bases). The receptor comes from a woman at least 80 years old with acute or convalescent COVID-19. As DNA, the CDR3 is TGCGCCAGCAGCCAGGACATCTCGGAAAAACTGTTTTTT. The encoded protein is CASSQDISEKLFF.